The clone carrying this TCR beta chain was counted only a few times. TCRdb recomputed calls from the 5' RACE reads with MiXCR, one row per CDR3 protein. The sample has 150,000 to 200,000 distinct CDR3 sequences, 9.8% seen once; the top ten hold about 14%. This sample stems from a study of CD8 T cells in ankylosing spondylitis. The CDR3 covers 12 residues. Per the germline V gene, CDR1 is SNHLY and CDR2 is FYNNEI. Trimming left V 10 bases short and J 2 bases short, with 8 bases between. The TCR comes from a female donor with ankylosing spondylitis or in good health (not recorded which). The sequencing input was blood, either unsorted or a sorted T cell fraction (not recorded which). The chain joins TRBV2 to TRBJ2-2; D unclear. The CDR3 reads CATTQNTGELFF. Here the CDR3 DNA reads TGTGCCACCACGCAAAACACCGGGGAGCTGTTTTTT.